Listed below are T cell receptor beta chains from one sample, sequenced in a study of blood T cell repertoires in COVID-19. Assay: immunoSEQ multiplex PCR; the TCRdb copy retains only in-frame clones and omits some. Among 70,000 or so clones listed, about nine tenths were seen once. Material for sequencing was peripheral blood. The source of these receptors is a man between 65 and 85 years old with active or convalescent COVID-19. Both conserved end residues are part of each CDR3. D genes are given only for firm matches. Clone sizes are given selectively: once, few, many, or a class where the clone is expanded.

TRBV2	TRBJ1-1	once	.	14	CASSVVQGNTEAFF	TGTGCCAGCTCGGTCGTTCAGGGGAACACTGAAGCTTTCTTT
TRBV7-9	TRBJ1-1	.	.	14	CASSGGAVNTEAFF	TGTGCCAGCAGCGGGGGGGCAGTGAACACTGAAGCTTTCTTT
TRBV7-6	TRBJ2-1	.	TRBD1	15	CASSLEAGGSGEQFF	TGTGCCAGCAGCTTGGAGGCAGGGGGCTCGGGTGAGCAGTTCTTC
TRBV19	TRBJ1-5	.	TRBD1	14	CASTGTGGNQPQHF	TGTGCCAGTACGGGGACAGGTGGTAATCAGCCCCAGCATTTT
TRBV2	TRBJ2-7	.	.	12	CASSDSFYEQYF	TGTGCCAGCAGTGATTCTTTCTACGAGCAGTACTTC
TRBV28	TRBJ1-4	.	.	14	CASRPGSGLEKLFF	TGTGCCAGCAGACCGGGCAGCGGATTAGAAAAACTGTTTTTT
TRBV7-2	TRBJ2-7	.	TRBD1	14	CASSRTGGEYEQYF	TGTGCCAGCAGTCGGACAGGGGGCGAGTACGAGCAGTACTTC
TRBV30	TRBJ2-3	.	.	16	CAWSLGGPGGTDTQYF	TGTGCCTGGAGTCTGGGAGGACCTGGGGGCACAGATACGCAGTATTTT
TRBV29-1	TRBJ1-3	.	.	13	CSVDVSGGNTIYF	TGCAGCGTTGACGTTTCGGGTGGAAACACCATATATTTT
TRBV2	TRBJ1-1	.	.	17	CASSGAPGTGLNTEAFF	TGTGCCAGCAGTGGCGCCCCCGGAACAGGACTAAACACTGAAGCTTTCTTT
TRBV3-1/TRBV3-2	TRBJ1-4	once	TRBD1	14	CASSFDRGREKLFF	TGTGCCAGCAGTTTTGACAGGGGGCGAGAAAAACTGTTTTTT
TRBV30	TRBJ2-1	.	TRBD1	14	CAWSVRRGLNEQFF	TGTGCCTGGAGTGTACGCAGGGGGCTGAATGAGCAGTTCTTC
TRBV12-3/TRBV12-4	TRBJ2-7	.	.	12	CASSFSTREQYF	TGTGCCAGCAGTTTTTCTACGAGGGAGCAGTACTTC
TRBV4-1	TRBJ1-2	.	TRBD1	16	CASSQDVGQGAKGYTF	TGCGCCAGCAGCCAAGATGTGGGACAGGGGGCGAAGGGCTACACCTTC
TRBV2	TRBJ1-5	.	.	15	CASSEGGGGNQPQHF	TGTGCCAGCAGTGAAGGGGGGGGAGGCAATCAGCCCCAGCATTTT
TRBV27	TRBJ2-2	.	TRBD1	16	CASSFGGQGNTGELFF	TGTGCCAGCAGTTTCGGGGGACAGGGGAACACCGGGGAGCTGTTTTTT
TRBV28	TRBJ2-2	.	TRBD1	15	CASRFSGTVTGELFF	TGTGCCAGCAGGTTTTCCGGGACAGTTACCGGGGAGCTGTTTTTT
TRBV5-1	TRBJ1-1	few	.	13	CASSEAPNTEAFF	TGCGCCAGCAGTGAGGCGCCGAACACTGAAGCTTTCTTT
TRBV5-8	TRBJ2-1	.	TRBD2	15	CASSQRLAGSNEQFF	TGTGCCAGCTCCCAGCGGCTAGCGGGCTCCAATGAGCAGTTCTTC
TRBV6-1	TRBJ1-1	.	.	13	CASSEQANTEAFF	TGTGCCAGCAGTGAACAGGCGAACACTGAAGCTTTCTTT